This T cell receptor beta chain came from a study of blood T cells in healthy people across ages. Findings and caveats of the study: Naive CD4+ cell counts and diversity both ran higher in long-lived than in aged donors. Per million T cells, TCR beta diversity dropped roughly linearly as age increased.

This clonotype appeared a few times. Its antigen remains unknown. Germline values: CDR1 SNHLY, CDR2 FYNNEI. The length of the CDR3 is 14 residues. V was clipped by 8 bases and J by 2 bases, with 10 bases between them. The authors ran a second PCR of 7 to 11 cycles using a sample-barcoded 5' primer and a J-beta primer mix. MiXCR was run by TCRdb on the 5' RACE reads, yielding one entry per CDR3 protein. The sample includes about a million distinct CDR3 sequences, around 46% of them seen just once. The sequenced material came from blood. The chain uses TRBV2 and TRBJ2-6; unclear D gene. The origin of this receptor is a man aged 25-40 years in good health. Written as DNA, the CDR3 is TGTGCCAGCGTGCTTTCGCCTGGGGCCAACGTCCTGACTTTC. It specifies CASVLSPGANVLTF.